This T cell receptor (beta chain) was retrieved from a study of blood T cell repertoires in COVID-19. Study-level background: PBMCs, B-cell-depleted T cells, or T cells provided the cDNA or gDNA that made up the material.

V lost 6 bases, J lost 6 bases, and 8 bases stayed unmatched. Per the germline V gene, CDR1 is MDHEN and CDR2 is SYDVKM. The length of the CDR3 is 15 residues. Profiled with immunoSEQ multiplex PCR; TCRdb holds only in-frame clones, not every one. The table lists about 50,000 clones, roughly nine tenths of them singletons, with around 3.3% in the top ten. The rearrangement joins TRBV28 to TRBJ2-1; 10 nucleotides agree with TRBD2. The sequencing input was PBMCs or T cells enriched from blood (not recorded which). This TCR was recovered from a woman aged 45-59 years who had recovered from COVID-19. This CDR3 is CASSSGGASSNEQFF. The CDR3 DNA is TGTGCCAGCAGCAGCGGGGGGGCCAGTAGCAATGAGCAGTTCTTC.